The clone carrying this T cell receptor beta chain came up once. This record belongs to a study of blood T cell repertoires in COVID-19. Across the study: Material from acute and convalescent COVID-19 was sourced from the United States, Italy and Spain. PBMCs, B-cell-depleted T cells, or T cells were the source of the cDNA or gDNA that made up the material.

Per the original data handling: Estimation of nucleated cell counts relied on the amplification of reference gene primers. Sequenced by immunoSEQ multiplex PCR; TCRdb stores in-frame clones only, minus some. The DNA gave D and trimming, while V, J and clone size come from that table. The sample has 410,000 or so clones; about nine tenths are singletons. The CDR3 sequence is 14 residues long. The V gene end was trimmed by 5 bases and the J gene end by 4 bases; junction bases not matched to a gene: 5. The germline gives CDR1 LNHDA, CDR2 SQIVND (reference sequence). The sequenced sample consisted of peripheral blood. The chain is built from TRBV19 and TRBJ1-3, with 7 bases fitting TRBD1. This TCR derives from a middle-aged woman with COVID-19, enrolled during active disease. CDR3 bases: TGTGCCAGTAGTCCGACAGGGTACGGAAACACCATATATTTT. Protein sequence: CASSPTGYGNTIYF.